The T cell receptor beta chain described here comes from a study of T cell changes during pregnancy in multiple sclerosis. Clones were read by immunoSEQ multiplex PCR, and TCRdb kept only the in-frame ones, dropping some. The sample holds approximately 23,000 clones; roughly 89% are singletons and the top ten take more than 0.65%. Germline CDR1 reads KGHSH; CDR2 reads LQKENI. This CDR3 has 16 amino acids. The V gene end was trimmed by 5 bases and the J gene end by 5 bases; junction bases not matched to a gene: 6. The specimen was CD4+ T cells from peripheral blood mononuclear cells, collected in the third trimester of pregnancy. The chain employs TRBV18 and TRBJ1-6, with 10 nucleotides matching TRBD1. This TCR came from a female donor in good health, enrolled as a control in a pregnancy study. CDR3: CASSSFGTGDNSPLHF. The CDR3 nucleotides are TGTGCCAGCTCAAGCTTCGGGACAGGGGATAATTCACCCCTCCACTTT.